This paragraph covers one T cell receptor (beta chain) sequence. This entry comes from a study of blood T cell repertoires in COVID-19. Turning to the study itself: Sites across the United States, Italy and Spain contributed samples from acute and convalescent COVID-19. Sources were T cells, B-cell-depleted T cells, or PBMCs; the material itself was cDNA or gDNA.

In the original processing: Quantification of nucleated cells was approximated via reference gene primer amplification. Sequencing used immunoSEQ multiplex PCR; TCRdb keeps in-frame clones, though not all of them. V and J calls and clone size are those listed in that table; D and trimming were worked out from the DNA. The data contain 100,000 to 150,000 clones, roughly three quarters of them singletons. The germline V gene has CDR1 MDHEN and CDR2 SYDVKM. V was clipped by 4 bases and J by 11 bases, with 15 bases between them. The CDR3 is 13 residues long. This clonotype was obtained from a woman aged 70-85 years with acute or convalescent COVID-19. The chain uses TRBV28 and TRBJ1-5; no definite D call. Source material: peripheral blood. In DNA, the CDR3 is TGTGCCAGCAGTTCCCCCCGGCCCGGGGCCCAGCATTTT. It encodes CASSSPRPGAQHF. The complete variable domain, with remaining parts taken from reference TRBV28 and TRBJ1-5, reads DVKVTQSSRYLVKRTGEKVFLECVQDMDHENMFWYRQDPGLGLRLIYFSYDVKMKEKGDIPEGYSVSREKKERFSLILESASTNQTSMYLCASSSPRPGAQHFGDGTRLSIL.